The rows below give T cell receptor beta chains drawn from one sample of a study of T-cell memory formation after mild COVID-19. TCRdb passed the 5' RACE reads through MiXCR, listing each CDR3 protein once. Among about 44,000 distinct CDR3 sequences listed, under 7.5% were seen once. Source material: PBMCs or a T cell subset sorted from them (not recorded which). The source is a man between 18 and 29 years old who had mild COVID-19 (a few samples of this study predate the infection). Cell type and time point are not known. CDR3s include the opening cysteine and the closing phenylalanine or tryptophan. The D gene is left open where the match is weak. Where a row states a size, it is once, few, many or the class of an expanded clone; other rows omit it.

clone_size j_call d_call v_call cdr3_aa cdr3_nt
many TRBJ2-1 TRBD2 TRBV9 CASSASGGSSYNEQFF TGTGCCAGCAGCGCCAGCGGGGGGAGCTCCTACAATGAGCAGTTCTTC
many TRBJ1-6 TRBD1 TRBV12-3/TRBV12-4 CASRTGSSYNSPLHF TGTGCCAGCAGGACAGGGAGCTCCTATAATTCACCCCTCCACTTT
- TRBJ2-7 - TRBV11-2 CASSFREARFFNEQYF TGTGCCAGCAGCTTTAGGGAAGCCCGGTTCTTCAACGAGCAGTACTTC
few TRBJ1-6 TRBD1 TRBV6-6 CASSRPQGDNSPLHF TGTGCCAGCAGTCGACCACAGGGGGATAATTCACCCCTCCACTTT
few TRBJ2-2 - TRBV9 CASSVRGLNTGELFF TGTGCCAGCAGCGTTAGGGGGTTGAACACCGGGGAGCTGTTTTTT
- TRBJ1-2 - TRBV6-5 CASSFVGATDYYGYTF TGTGCCAGCAGTTTCGTAGGGGCAACTGACTACTATGGCTACACCTTC
many TRBJ2-1 TRBD2 TRBV20-1 CSARLAGGYNEQFF TGCAGTGCTAGACTAGCGGGGGGGTACAATGAGCAGTTCTTC
few TRBJ2-5 - TRBV6-6 CASSWTGGPQETQYF TGTGCCAGCAGTTGGACGGGGGGCCCTCAAGAGACCCAGTACTTC
- TRBJ1-6 - TRBV5-8 CASSSSDTSSYNSPLHF TGTGCCAGCAGCTCATCCGACACAAGCTCCTATAATTCACCCCTCCACTTT
- TRBJ1-5 TRBD1 TRBV5-1 CASSLGTGINQPQHF TGCGCCAGCAGCTTGGGGACAGGGATAAATCAGCCCCAGCATTTT
- TRBJ2-5 - TRBV5-4 CASSPGRETQYF TGTGCCAGCAGCCCCGGACGGGAGACCCAGTACTTC
few TRBJ2-5 TRBD1 TRBV29-1 CSVERGQGETQYF TGCAGCGTTGAGCGGGGACAGGGGGAGACCCAGTACTTC
few TRBJ2-3 TRBD2 TRBV7-3 CASSPTLLAGEDTQYF TGTGCCAGCAGCCCTACGTTACTAGCGGGGGAGGATACGCAGTATTTT
- TRBJ2-2 - TRBV18 CASSPARLEVTGELFF TGTGCCAGCTCACCGGCCCGACTAGAGGTCACCGGGGAGCTGTTTTTT
many TRBJ2-6 - TRBV2 CASCSSGANVLTF TGTGCCAGCTGCAGCTCTGGGGCCAACGTCCTGACTTTC
few TRBJ2-1 TRBD2 TRBV7-2 CASSLRWTSEYNEQFF TGTGCCAGCAGCTTACGGTGGACTAGCGAATACAATGAGCAGTTCTTC
many TRBJ2-3 TRBD2 TRBV7-3 CASSLRLASTDTQYF TGTGCCAGCAGCCTGCGACTAGCAAGCACAGATACGCAGTATTTT
many TRBJ2-7 - TRBV7-6 CASSLDGFYEQYF TGTGCCAGCAGCTTAGACGGATTCTACGAGCAGTACTTC
few TRBJ1-1 - TRBV28 CASAGGTVGAFF TGTGCCAGCGCCGGGGGAACCGTAGGAGCTTTCTTT
many TRBJ1-1 - TRBV20-1 CSATTGNTEAFF TGCAGTGCAACCACAGGGAACACTGAAGCTTTCTTT
- TRBJ1-3 - TRBV4-3 CASSQEHPSGNTIYF TGCGCCAGCAGCCAAGAGCACCCCTCTGGAAACACCATATATTTT
many TRBJ2-7 TRBD1 TRBV5-1 CASSGSGTGEEEQYF TGCGCCAGCAGCGGATCAGGGACAGGGGAGGAAGAGCAGTACTTC
- TRBJ2-5 - TRBV29-1 CSVGEGPKETQYF TGCAGCGTGGGCGAGGGGCCCAAAGAGACCCAGTACTTC
- TRBJ1-1 - TRBV4-2 CASSQWGLGAEAFF TGTGCCAGCAGCCAATGGGGGCTGGGCGCTGAAGCTTTCTTT
few TRBJ1-3 - TRBV4-1 CASSQDVEGAIYF TGCGCCAGCAGCCAAGATGTTGAGGGAGCCATATATTTT
few TRBJ2-7 - TRBV27 CASPGTLAKEQYF TGTGCCAGCCCTGGGACGCTCGCTAAGGAGCAGTACTTC
many TRBJ2-1 TRBD2 TRBV29-1 CSMTSGGASSYNEQFF TGCAGTATGACTAGCGGGGGGGCTAGCTCCTACAATGAGCAGTTCTTC
- TRBJ1-6 TRBD1 TRBV18 CASSPGQNYALHF TGTGCCAGCTCACCGGGACAGAATTATGCCCTCCACTTT
few TRBJ2-3 - TRBV11-2 CASSLGGAPDTQYF TGTGCCAGCAGCTTAGGCGGGGCCCCAGATACGCAGTATTTT
many TRBJ2-1 - TRBV5-1 CASSSTAGSGSYNEQFF TGCGCCAGCAGCTCCACGGCAGGCAGCGGCTCCTACAATGAGCAGTTCTTC
- TRBJ2-3 - TRBV6-5 CASSYLRGDTQYF TGTGCCAGCAGTTACCTACGGGGGGATACGCAGTATTTT
few TRBJ1-6 - TRBV12-3/TRBV12-4 CASTYYQGYNSPLHF TGTGCCAGCACTTACTACCAAGGGTATAATTCACCCCTCCACTTT
many TRBJ2-3 TRBD2 TRBV4-3 CASSQELAGYNTDTQYF TGCGCCAGCAGCCAAGAGTTAGCGGGGTACAACACAGATACGCAGTATTTT
many TRBJ2-1 - TRBV11-2 CASSLGIDNEQFF TGTGCCAGCAGCTTAGGTATCGACAATGAGCAGTTCTTC
- TRBJ2-5 TRBD1 TRBV3-1 CASKGTGEETQYF TGTGCCAGCAAAGGGACAGGGGAAGAGACCCAGTACTTC
few TRBJ2-5 TRBD2 TRBV6-5 CASGLAGGLGETQYF TGTGCCAGCGGACTAGCGGGGGGCCTGGGGGAGACCCAGTACTTC
many TRBJ2-5 - TRBV7-2 CASSAGNFEAETQYF TGTGCCAGCAGCGCCGGGAACTTTGAGGCAGAGACCCAGTACTTC
- TRBJ1-2 - TRBV6-1 CASSAAANYGYTF TGTGCCAGCAGTGCGGCAGCTAACTATGGCTACACCTTC
few TRBJ2-1 - TRBV29-1 CSHPSYNEQFF TGCAGCCATCCTTCCTACAATGAGCAGTTCTTC
many TRBJ2-5 TRBD1 TRBV9 CASSPGQGFLTEAQYF TGTGCCAGCAGCCCGGGACAGGGGTTTCTTACCGAGGCCCAGTACTTC
many TRBJ2-2 - TRBV7-3 CASSLMGSPGELFF TGTGCCAGCAGCTTAATGGGTAGTCCCGGGGAGCTGTTTTTT
few TRBJ1-1 - TRBV9 CASSVIGRNSGDTEAFF TGTGCCAGCAGCGTCATCGGGAGGAACTCCGGGGACACTGAAGCTTTCTTT
- TRBJ1-2 - TRBV3-1 CASSQEGRGRGYTF TGTGCCAGCAGCCAAGAAGGGCGAGGTCGGGGCTACACCTTC
few TRBJ2-7 TRBD1 TRBV4-3 CASSHRQGDEQYF TGCGCCAGCAGCCACCGACAGGGAGACGAGCAGTACTTC
- TRBJ1-6 TRBD1 TRBV7-9 CASSFTGVGSPLHF TGTGCCAGCAGCTTCACAGGGGTAGGATCACCCCTCCACTTT
few TRBJ2-3 - TRBV6-6 CASSDKSTDTQYF TGTGCCAGCAGCGACAAGAGCACAGATACGCAGTATTTT
few TRBJ1-1 - TRBV9 CASSGNTFGEAFF TGTGCCAGCAGCGGCAACACGTTTGGTGAAGCTTTCTTT
few TRBJ2-1 TRBD1 TRBV6-1 CASSGGTANSYNEQFF TGTGCCAGCAGTGGGGGGACAGCCAACTCCTACAATGAGCAGTTCTTC